This TCR beta chain was profiled in a study of vaccination and CD4 T cells after COVID-19. On this clonotype: Its cognate antigen is unknown.

Cultured CD4+ T cell DNA was sequenced using the Oncomine TCR Beta short-read assay. TCRdb re-analysed the PCR reads in MiXCR, keeping a single row per CDR3 protein. The table records under 6,500 distinct CDR3 sequences, 30% to 40% of them present only once. Treatment of the sample: roughly ten-day PBMC culture with coronavirus spike peptide pools or control peptides (ViraFEST assay). During the years 2011-2018, before the COVID-19 pandemic, the unexposed donor's CD4+ T cells were collected. This sequence was found in a human donor in good health. Material: CD4+ T cells from blood, cultured in vitro.

The DNA of the CDR3 is TGTGCCAGCCCAAGCGGAGTTTACAATGAGCAGTTCTTC. Encoded protein: CASPSGVYNEQFF. V is TRBV21-1 and J is TRBJ2-1; the D call in the table, TRBD2, was not verified against the DNA. TRBV21-1 is assigned pseudogene status. CDR3 size: 13 residues.